What follows is one T cell receptor beta chain and its context. This clonotype showed up just a few times. Its antigen has not been determined. Base qualities are not provided; no much larger clone lies one nucleotide away. The source of the sample is a study of post-analysis software for immune sequencing data (dated by TCRdb to the mid-2010s). For the wider study: Disease courses on record covered relapsing-remitting, secondary progressive and progressive-relapsing multiple sclerosis, though some patients had no subtype annotation. The patient repertoires were compared against approximately eleven previously published healthy control repertoires obtained from donors aged roughly 6 to 28 years. A subset of samples was prepared in parallel using single-end sample barcoding, then pooled and co-amplified after Illumina adapter ligation. General findings and caveats noted by the study authors: Significantly higher frequencies in patients than in controls were found for several TRBV segments, including TRBV5-6, TRBV5-1 and TRBV20-1. Multiple sclerosis patients had significantly lower normalized Chao1 diversity than controls, a result that suggests substantial peripheral T-cell clonal expansion. The control group was slightly older than the multiple sclerosis patient group. Direct clustering with F measure revealed strong co-clustering of samples prepared in the same batch, which led to a batch-effect correction.

From cysteine to phenylalanine, the CDR3 is 16 amino acids long. Only the CDR3 region is kept as DNA, spanning 48 bases read in frame from base 1. CDR1 and CDR2, per the germline V gene (reference sequence), are DFQATT and SNEGSKA. Trimming takes 3 bases from V and 2 bases from J, and the germline ends sit 17 bases apart. TCR beta repertoires were profiled from peripheral blood of 10 to 15 young patients with multiple sclerosis to demonstrate the VDJtools post-analysis software. Multiple sclerosis patients were children and adolescents aged about 6 to 17 years. The library relied on PCR. The data were produced on an Illumina HiSeq 2500. To reduce PCR and sequencing biases, unique molecular identifiers were incorporated into the TCR beta cDNA libraries. Some 500,000 cDNA molecules were obtained for every 1 to 10 million input T cells, so each molecule roughly corresponded to one T cell. The same protocol used for the earlier healthy control dataset was applied to prepare and sequence the patient libraries. Samples belonging to the same batch were prepared together, multiplexed and sequenced on a shared HiSeq lane. In the source study's methods: MIGEC was used to process the raw barcoded reads, and molecular identifier groups with only a single read were discarded before consensus assembly and CDR3 extraction. VDJtools was used for post-analysis of the clonotype tables, with diversity normalized by down-sampling every dataset to the smallest sample size. In repertoire overlap clustering, CDR3 amino acid sequences, but not nucleotide sequences, were matched to correct batch-related cross-sample contamination. TCRdb reprocessed the public reads (quality trimming at Q25 with fastp, clone calling with MiXCR) and kept in-frame beta chains. Every entry covers one CDR3 protein and lists the most common genes and DNA from its rows. The V and J calls were determined by TCRdb, not by the authors. In this sample the table shows 450,000 or so distinct CDR3 sequences, nearly 45% of which occur a single time. Around 10% of the sample belongs to the ten largest clones.

Sequencing was carried out using blood. This chain joins TRBV20-1 to TRBJ1-5, and perhaps TRBD1 as D gene, on 5 matching bases. The origin of this receptor is a girl aged 10-17 years with multiple sclerosis. The nucleotides read TGCAGTGCTAGGGGGGGGACCTGGGTCGGCAATCAGCCCCAGCATTTT. It translates to CSARGGTWVGNQPQHF.